A single sample gave rise to the 6 T cell receptor beta chains below, sequenced in a study of blood T cell repertoires in COVID-19. TCRdb's table, derived via immunoSEQ multiplex PCR, lists solely in-frame clones and lacks some. This sample has fewer than 250,000 clones, with about 91% found just once. The source material was peripheral blood. The receptors come from a man in his thirties or forties with acute or convalescent COVID-19.

The chain is built from TRBV5-1 and TRBJ1-2; 9 bases agree with TRBD1. CDR3 length: 14 residues. Germline CDR1 is SGHRS and CDR2 is YFSETQ. Losses at the gene ends were 3 bases for V and 7 bases for J; bases not matched to a gene: 7. DNA for the CDR3: TGCGCCAGCAGCTACGGGGGGACAGGGAGTGGCTACACCTTC. Amino acid sequence: CASSYGGTGSGYTF.

The V gene is TRBV28, the J gene TRBJ1-1, with D hard to call. This CDR3 is 15 amino acids long. The V end lost 6 bases, the J end lost 0 bases, and 14 bases lay between the germline ends. Germline V gene lookup returns CDR1 MDHEN and CDR2 SYDVKM. Here the CDR3 reads CASRVLQELNTEAFF. The CDR3 DNA is TGTGCCAGCAGGGTGCTCCAGGAACTGAACACTGAAGCTTTCTTT.

This chain uses TRBV6-1 with TRBJ2-3, with 8 positions matching TRBD2. The CDR3 loop spans 16 amino acids. The junction had 11 bases not matched to a gene; V was cut back by 3 bases and J by 6 bases. CDR1 and CDR2 from the germline V gene are MNHNS and SASEGT. CDR3 protein: CASSDLPLRGGDTQYF. Here the CDR3 DNA reads TGTGCCAGCAGTGACCTTCCTCTACGCGGGGGGGATACGCAGTATTTT.

This rearrangement joins TRBV11-2 to TRBJ2-1; tentative D call: TRBD2 (5 bases). The CDR3 length is 17 residues. Germline loops: CDR1 SGHAT, CDR2 FQNNGV. Trimming shortened V by 5 bases and J by 4 bases, and 21 bases separated the two germline ends. The CDR3, as DNA: TGTGCCAGCAGCCCACGAAGTTGGCTAGCAGCGTACAATGAGCAGTTCTTC. Residues: CASSPRSWLAAYNEQFF.

The count of this clone is one. The V and J genes are TRBV5-5 and TRBJ2-1, with D tentatively TRBD1 (6 bases). The CDR3 extends over 16 amino acids. The germline gives CDR1 SGHKS, CDR2 YYEKEE (reference sequence). Trimming cost V 3 bases and J 0 bases, with 13 bases left between them. In nucleotides, the CDR3 is TGTGCCAGCAGCTCACAGGGCCACATCTCCTACAATGAGCAGTTCTTC. Its protein is CASSSQGHISYNEQFF.

The CDR3 here is CASSPGQRISGNTIYF. CDR3 sequence (DNA): TGCGCCAGCAGCCCAGGACAGCGAATATCTGGAAACACCATATATTTT. The V gene is TRBV5-1, the J gene TRBJ1-3; possibly TRBD1 for D (6 bases). Trimming took off 4 bases at V and 1 base at J, with 15 bases between the two ends. Germline CDR1 and CDR2: SGHRS and YFSETQ. CDR3 length: 16 amino acids.